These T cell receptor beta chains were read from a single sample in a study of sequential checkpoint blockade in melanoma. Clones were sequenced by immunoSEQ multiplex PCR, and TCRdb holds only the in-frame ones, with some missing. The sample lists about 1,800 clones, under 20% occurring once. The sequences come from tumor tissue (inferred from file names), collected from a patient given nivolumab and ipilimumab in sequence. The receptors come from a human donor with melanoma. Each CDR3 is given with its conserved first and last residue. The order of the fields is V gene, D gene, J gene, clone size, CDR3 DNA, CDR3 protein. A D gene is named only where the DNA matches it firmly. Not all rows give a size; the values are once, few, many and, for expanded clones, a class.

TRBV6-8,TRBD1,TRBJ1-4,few,TGTGCCATCAGTGCCACAGGGGCTAATGAAAAACTGTTTTTT,CAISATGANEKLFF
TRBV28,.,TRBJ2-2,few,TGTGCCAGCAGGATAGGGGGGGACACCGGGGAGCTGTTTTTT,CASRIGGDTGELFF
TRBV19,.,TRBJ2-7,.,TGTGCCATCAACCCTTCTCCCTCCGACTCTTTCAACTTTTACGAGCAGTACTTC,CAINPSPSDSFNFYEQYF
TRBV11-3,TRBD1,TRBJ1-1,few,TGTGCCAGCAGCTTACAGGGGGTTGGGACTGAAGCTTTCTTT,CASSLQGVGTEAFF
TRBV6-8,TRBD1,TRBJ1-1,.,TGTGCCAGCAGTTACTACAGGGGAAACACTGAAGCTTTCTTT,CASSYYRGNTEAFF
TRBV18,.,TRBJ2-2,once,TGTGCCAGCTCCCCTGCGGGCGGACCGGAGCTGTTTTTT,CASSPAGGPELFF
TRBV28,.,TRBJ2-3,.,TGTGCCAGCAGTTTGCCTAGCCCAGATACGCAGTATTTT,CASSLPSPDTQYF
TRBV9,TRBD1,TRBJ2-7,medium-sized,TGTGCCAGCAGAGCGAACCACCGGGACAGGTCTACCTACGAGCAGTACTTC,CASRANHRDRSTYEQYF
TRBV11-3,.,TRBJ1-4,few,TGTGCCAGCAGCGGCGGGGGGGGCTCTAATGAAAAACTGTTTTTT,CASSGGGGSNEKLFF
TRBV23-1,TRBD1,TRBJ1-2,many,TGCGCCAGCAGCGTACAGGGGATAAATGGCTACACCTTC,CASSVQGINGYTF
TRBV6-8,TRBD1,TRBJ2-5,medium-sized,TGTGCCAGCGAAAACTTAAATACGGGACAGGGGTCTTCGTACCAAGAGACCCAGTACTTC,CASENLNTGQGSSYQETQYF
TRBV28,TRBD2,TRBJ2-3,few,TGTGCCAGCAGTTTACCAGGACTAGCGGGGGCAGGAGGTACGCAGTATTTT,CASSLPGLAGAGGTQYF
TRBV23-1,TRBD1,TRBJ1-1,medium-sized,TGCGCCAGCAGCCAAGGGACAGGGTCATCTGAAGCTTTCTTT,CASSQGTGSSEAFF
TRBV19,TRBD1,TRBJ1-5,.,TGTGCCAGTAGGCCTGCAGGGGGCGCGAGCAATCAGCCCCAGCATTTT,CASRPAGGASNQPQHF
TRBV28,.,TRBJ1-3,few,TGTGCCAGCAGCTGGGCCCCCGGGGGAAACACCATATATTTT,CASSWAPGGNTIYF
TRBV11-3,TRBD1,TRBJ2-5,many,TGTGCCAGCAGCTGGACAGGTCCGAGGGAGACCCAGTACTTC,CASSWTGPRETQYF
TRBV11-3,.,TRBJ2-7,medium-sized,TGTGCCAGCAGCCCCCTCCCGCAGGCGAGCTCCTACGAGCAGTACTTC,CASSPLPQASSYEQYF
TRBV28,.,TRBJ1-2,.,TGTGCCAGCAGAACCGGGACCAACTATGGCTACACCTTC,CASRTGTNYGYTF
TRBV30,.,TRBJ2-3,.,TGTGCCTGGAGTGCCCGCATCAGGGGCCCCACAGATACGCAGTATTTT,CAWSARIRGPTDTQYF
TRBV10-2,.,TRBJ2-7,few,TGCGCCAGCAGCCCTACAGTAGACCCCTACGAGCAGTACTTC,CASSPTVDPYEQYF
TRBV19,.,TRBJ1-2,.,TGTGCCAGTAGTATAGTAGGGGCCGGCTACACCTTC,CASSIVGAGYTF
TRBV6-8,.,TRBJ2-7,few,TGTGCCAGCAGCCCCGAACACAGGGGAGGGGAGCAGTACTTC,CASSPEHRGGEQYF